This T cell receptor beta chain was sequenced for a study of siplizumab effects on memory and regulatory T cells. General study results and limits: Whether the proliferating Tregs (from siplizumab cultures) were suppressive was not confirmed. Naive T cells appeared more diverse than memory cells and seemed to be major alloresponse contributors. About 80-96% of proliferating CD4+ or CD8+ clones had no assignable naive or memory phenotype.

This clone was observed a single time. Its antigen is unidentified. Per sample, roughly 9.5 x 10^4 TCR templates were assayed. Libraries were prepared by immunoSEQ multiplex PCR; TCRdb keeps only in-frame clonotypes and omits some of them. Of roughly 80,000 clones listed, roughly 90% are singletons. The sample consisted of Tregs sorted from blood. This clonotype was sampled from a human donor in good health.

CDR3 DNA sequence: TGTGCCAGAATACAGGGGGCGCGGTTCCAGCCCCAGCATTTT. This encodes CARIQGARFQPQHF. The chain carries TRBV11-1 and TRBJ1-5, with TRBD1 identical over 9 bases. V was clipped by 9 bases and J by 7 bases; unmatched bases: 10. Germline V CDR1 and CDR2: SGHAT, FQDESV (reference sequence). The CDR3 totals 14 residues.